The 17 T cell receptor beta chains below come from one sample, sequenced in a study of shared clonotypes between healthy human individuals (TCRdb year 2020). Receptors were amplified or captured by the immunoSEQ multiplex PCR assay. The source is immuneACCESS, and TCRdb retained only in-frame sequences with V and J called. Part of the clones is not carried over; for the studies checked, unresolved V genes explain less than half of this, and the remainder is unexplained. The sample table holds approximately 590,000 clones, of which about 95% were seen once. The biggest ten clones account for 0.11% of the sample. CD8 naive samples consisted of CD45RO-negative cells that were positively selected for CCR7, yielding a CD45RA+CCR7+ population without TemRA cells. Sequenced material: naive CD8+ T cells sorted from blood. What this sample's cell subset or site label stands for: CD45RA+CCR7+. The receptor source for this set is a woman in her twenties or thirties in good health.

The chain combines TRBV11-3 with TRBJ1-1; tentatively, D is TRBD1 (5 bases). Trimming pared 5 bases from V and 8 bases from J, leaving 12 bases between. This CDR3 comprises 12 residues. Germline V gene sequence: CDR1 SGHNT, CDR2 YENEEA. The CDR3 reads CASSPGGNEAFF. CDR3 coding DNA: TGTGCCAGCAGCCCCGGGGGAAACGAAGCTTTCTTT.

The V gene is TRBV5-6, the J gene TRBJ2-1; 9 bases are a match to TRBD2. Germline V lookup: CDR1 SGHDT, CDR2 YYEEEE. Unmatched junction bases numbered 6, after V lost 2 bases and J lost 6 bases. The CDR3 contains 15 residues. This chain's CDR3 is CASSFSGRGGNEQFF. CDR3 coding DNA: TGTGCCAGCAGCTTTAGCGGGAGAGGTGGCAATGAGCAGTTCTTC.

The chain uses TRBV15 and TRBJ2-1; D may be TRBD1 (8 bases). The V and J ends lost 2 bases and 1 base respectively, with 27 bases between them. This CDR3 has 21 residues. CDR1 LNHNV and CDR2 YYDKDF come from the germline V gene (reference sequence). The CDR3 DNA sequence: TGTGCCACCAGCAGATGGGGGCAGGGGGCTAGCGGAAAGATATCCTACAATGAGCAGTTCTTC. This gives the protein CATSRWGQGASGKISYNEQFF.

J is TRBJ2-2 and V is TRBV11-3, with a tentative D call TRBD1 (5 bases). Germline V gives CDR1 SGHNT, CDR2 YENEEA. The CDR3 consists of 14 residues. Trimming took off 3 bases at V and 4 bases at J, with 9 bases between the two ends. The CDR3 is CASSLDTLTGELFF. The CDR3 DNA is TGTGCCAGCAGCTTGGACACTCTCACCGGGGAGCTGTTTTTT.

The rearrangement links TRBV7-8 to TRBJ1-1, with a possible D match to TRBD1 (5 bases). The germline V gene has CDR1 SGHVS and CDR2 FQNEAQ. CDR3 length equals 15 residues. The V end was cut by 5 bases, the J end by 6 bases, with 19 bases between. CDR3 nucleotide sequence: TGTGCCAGCAGCGAATTGGGACCCAATCCTTCTGAAGCTTTCTTT. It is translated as CASSELGPNPSEAFF.

The CDR3 spells CASSPLGTGRGITEAFF. CDR3 coding DNA: TGTGCCAGCAGCCCGCTCGGGACAGGCCGGGGTATCACTGAAGCTTTCTTT. V is TRBV9 and J is TRBJ1-1; 8 bases line up with TRBD1. CDR1 is SGDLS, CDR2 YYNGEE, per germline. V shed 4 bases, J shed 4 bases, and the junction held 15 bases outside the gene matches. The length of the CDR3 is 17 residues.

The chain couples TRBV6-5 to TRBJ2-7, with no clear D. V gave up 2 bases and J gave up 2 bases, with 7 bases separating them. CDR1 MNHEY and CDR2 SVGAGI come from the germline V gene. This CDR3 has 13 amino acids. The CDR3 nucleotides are TGTGCCAGCAGTTACAGGCGAGCCTACGAGCAGTACTTC. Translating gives CASSYRRAYEQYF.

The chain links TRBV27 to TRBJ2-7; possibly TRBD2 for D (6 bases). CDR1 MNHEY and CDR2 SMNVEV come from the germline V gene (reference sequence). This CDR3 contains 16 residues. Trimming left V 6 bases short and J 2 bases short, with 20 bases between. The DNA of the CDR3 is TGTGCCAGCAGCAAATGGCCGGATCGGGGGACCTACGAGCAGTACTTC. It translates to CASSKWPDRGTYEQYF.

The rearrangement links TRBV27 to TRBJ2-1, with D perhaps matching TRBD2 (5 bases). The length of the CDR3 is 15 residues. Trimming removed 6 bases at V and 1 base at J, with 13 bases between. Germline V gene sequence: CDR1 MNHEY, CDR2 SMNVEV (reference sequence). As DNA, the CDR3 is TGTGCCAGCAGCCTGAGGTGGGAGTCCTACAATGAGCAGTTCTTC. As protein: CASSLRWESYNEQFF.

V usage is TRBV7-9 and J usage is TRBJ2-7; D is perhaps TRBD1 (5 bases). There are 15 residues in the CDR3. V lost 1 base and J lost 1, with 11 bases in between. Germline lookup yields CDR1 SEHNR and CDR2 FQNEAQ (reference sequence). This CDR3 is CASSLETATSYEQYF. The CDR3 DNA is TGTGCCAGCAGCTTAGAGACAGCCACTTCCTACGAGCAGTACTTC.

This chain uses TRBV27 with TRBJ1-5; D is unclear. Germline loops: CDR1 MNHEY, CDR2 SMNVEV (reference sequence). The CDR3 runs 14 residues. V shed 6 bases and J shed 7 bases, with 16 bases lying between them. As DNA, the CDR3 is TGTGCCAGCAGCACCGGGCCCCTAAGCCAGCCCCAGCATTTT. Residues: CASSTGPLSQPQHF.

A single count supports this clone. The CDR3, as DNA: TGTGCCAGCAGTTATGGACAGGGTGAAGCTTTCTTT. Translating it yields CASSYGQGEAFF. The rearrangement links TRBV6-5 to TRBJ1-1, with 8 nucleotides matching TRBD1. The CDR3 extends over 12 amino acids. CDR1 is MNHEY and CDR2 is SVGAGI in the germline V gene. With V trimmed by 3 bases and J by 7 bases, 1 base remained unmatched.

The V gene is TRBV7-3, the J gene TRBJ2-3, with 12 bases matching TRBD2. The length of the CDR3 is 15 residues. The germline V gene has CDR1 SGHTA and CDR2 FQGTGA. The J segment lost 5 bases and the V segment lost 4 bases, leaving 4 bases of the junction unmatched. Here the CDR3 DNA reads TGTGCCAGCAGCTCGACTAGCGGGGGAGGAGATACGCAGTATTTT. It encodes CASSSTSGGGDTQYF. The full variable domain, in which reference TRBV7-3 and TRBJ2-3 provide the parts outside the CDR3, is GAGVSQTPSNKVTEKGKYVELRCDPISGHTALYWYRQSLGQGPEFLIYFQGTGAADDSGLPNDRFFAVRPEGSVSTLKIQRTERGDSAVYLCASSSTSGGGDTQYFGPGTRLTVL.

This chain's CDR3 is CASSYSMGRGYNEQFF. The CDR3 nucleotides are TGTGCCAGCAGTTACTCGATGGGCAGGGGGTACAATGAGCAGTTCTTC. This chain connects TRBV6-5 to TRBJ2-1; 7 bases are a match to TRBD1. CDR1 MNHEY and CDR2 SVGAGI come from the germline V gene. V gave up 0 bases and J gave up 4 bases; unmatched junction bases: 6. The length of the CDR3 is 16 residues.

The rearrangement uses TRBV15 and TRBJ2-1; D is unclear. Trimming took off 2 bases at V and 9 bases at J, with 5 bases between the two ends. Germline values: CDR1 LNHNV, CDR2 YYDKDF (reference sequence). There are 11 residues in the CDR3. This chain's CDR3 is CATSRYREQFF. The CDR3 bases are TGTGCCACCAGCAGATACCGTGAGCAGTTCTTC.

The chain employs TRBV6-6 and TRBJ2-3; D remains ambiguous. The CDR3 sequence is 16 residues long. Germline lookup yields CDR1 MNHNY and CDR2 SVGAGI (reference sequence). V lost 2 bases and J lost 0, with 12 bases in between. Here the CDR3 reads CASSYRPSSSTDTQYF. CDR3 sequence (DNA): TGTGCCAGCAGTTACAGACCTTCTTCTAGCACAGATACGCAGTATTTT.

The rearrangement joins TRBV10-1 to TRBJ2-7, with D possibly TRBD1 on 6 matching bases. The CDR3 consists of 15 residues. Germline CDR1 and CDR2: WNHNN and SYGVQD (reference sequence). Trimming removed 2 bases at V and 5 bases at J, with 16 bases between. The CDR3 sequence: CASSERRSQGNEQYF. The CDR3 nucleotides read TGCGCCAGCAGTGAGAGAAGATCACAGGGAAACGAGCAGTACTTC.